These 26 T cell receptor beta chains originate from one sample sequenced in a study of blood T cell repertoires in COVID-19. Assay: immunoSEQ multiplex PCR; the TCRdb copy retains only in-frame clones and omits some. There are roughly 80,000 clones in the sample; 80% to 90% occur only once, and 4.8% lies in the top ten. Sequencing was carried out using peripheral blood. The receptor source for this set is a woman over 75 with acute or convalescent COVID-19.

This chain connects TRBV9 to TRBJ2-5; D possibly corresponds to TRBD1 (5 bases). V was trimmed by 0 bases and J by 5 bases, leaving 17 bases between them. The CDR3 consists of 16 residues. Germline CDR1 is SGDLS and CDR2 is YYNGEE. CDR3: CASSVAGRWGRETQYF. The CDR3 DNA is TGTGCCAGCAGCGTAGCAGGCCGGTGGGGCCGGGAGACCCAGTACTTC.

This clone came up once. V gene TRBV15 combines with J gene TRBJ2-7; 10 bases are shared with TRBD1. Germline assignment: CDR1 LNHNV and CDR2 YYDKDF (reference sequence). Losses at the gene ends were 4 bases for V and 2 bases for J; bases not matched to a gene: 8. CDR3 length: 16 amino acids. CDR3 protein: CATSKTPGQGTYEQYF. DNA for the CDR3: TGTGCCACCAGCAAAACTCCGGGACAGGGGACCTACGAGCAGTACTTC.

The chain employs TRBV19 and TRBJ2-3; possible D gene TRBD1, 6 bases. From germline, CDR1 is LNHDA and CDR2 SQIVND (reference sequence). The CDR3 consists of 14 residues. V lost 3 bases, J lost 1 base, and 8 bases lay in between. CDR3 DNA: TGTGCCAGTAGTATTTCAGGGGGCACAGATACGCAGTATTTT. Protein sequence: CASSISGGTDTQYF.

CDR3 amino acids: CASSYLGTATDTQYF. The CDR3 DNA reads TGTGCCAGCAGTTACTTGGGGACAGCCACAGATACGCAGTATTTT. The gene calls are TRBV6-2 or TRBV6-3 and TRBJ2-3; 7 bases are a match to TRBD1. This CDR3 is 15 amino acids long. With V trimmed by 1 base and J by 2 bases, 3 bases remained unmatched. The germline CDR1 and CDR2 sequences are MNHEY and SVGEGT.

The chain is built from TRBV16 and TRBJ1-5, with D possibly being TRBD1 (6 bases). Trimming removed 0 bases from V and 4 bases from J, with 13 bases in between. The germline CDR1 and CDR2 sequences are KGHSY and FQNENV. CDR3 size: 16 residues. In DNA, the CDR3 is TGTGCCAGCAGCCAATCGAACAGGGCGACGAATCAGCCCCAGCATTTT. Its protein product is CASSQSNRATNQPQHF.

The chain is built from TRBV5-1 and TRBJ2-6, with D perhaps matching TRBD2 (5 bases). Trimming cost V 4 bases and J 0 bases, with 8 bases left between them. The length of the CDR3 is 15 residues. Germline V gene sequence: CDR1 SGHRS, CDR2 YFSETQ. The chain's CDR3 is CASSPGGSGANVLTF. The CDR3 bases are TGCGCCAGCAGCCCCGGAGGCTCTGGGGCCAACGTCCTGACTTTC.

The genes are TRBV19 and TRBJ1-2, with D unresolved. V lost 3 bases, J lost 2 bases, and 7 bases lay in between. The CDR3 sequence is 13 residues long. CDR1 and CDR2 from the germline V gene are LNHDA and SQIVND (reference sequence). CDR3 amino acids: CASSISGNYGYTF. CDR3 sequence (DNA): TGTGCCAGTAGTATTTCCGGGAACTATGGCTACACCTTC.

The chain couples TRBV7-9 to TRBJ1-2, with D hard to call. Trimming pared 2 bases from V and 4 bases from J, leaving 17 bases between. CDR1 and CDR2 (germline): SEHNR, FQNEAQ (reference sequence). CDR3 length: 16 amino acids. The CDR3 reads CASSLWRGLIGYGYTF. The CDR3 DNA reads TGTGCCAGCAGCTTATGGCGCGGCCTCATAGGCTATGGCTACACCTTC.

This chain uses TRBV7-2 with TRBJ2-5; 11 bases fit TRBD1. J gave up 5 bases and V 5 bases, and 7 bases lay outside the gene matches. The germline V gene encodes CDR1 SGHTA and CDR2 FQGNSA. The CDR3 sequence is 15 residues long. CDR3 amino acids: CASSGRTGGAETQYF. The CDR3 DNA reads as TGTGCCAGCAGCGGCCGGACAGGGGGCGCGGAGACCCAGTACTTC.

This chain joins TRBV19 and TRBJ1-1, with 7 nucleotides matching TRBD1. V trimming: 10 bases; J trimming: 0 bases; junction bases outside the gene matches: 5. The germline V gene has CDR1 LNHDA and CDR2 SQIVND (reference sequence). The CDR3 is 13 residues long. The CDR3 spells CATGQGVNTEAFF. The CDR3 DNA reads as TGTGCCACCGGCCAGGGGGTGAACACTGAAGCTTTCTTT.

CDR3 coding DNA: TGCGCCAGCAGCCAAGGGACAGGGGGTACCGGTGTAAACACTGAAGCTTTCTTT. This codes for CASSQGTGGTGVNTEAFF. This chain links TRBV4-1 with TRBJ1-1, with 10 bases aligning to TRBD1. Germline V lookup: CDR1 MGHRA, CDR2 YSYEKL. The V gene end was trimmed by 1 base and the J gene end by 2 bases; junction bases not matched to a gene: 10. This CDR3 is built from 18 residues.

The chain is built from TRBV25-1 and TRBJ1-5, with unresolved D. CDR3 length: 15 amino acids. Trimming shortened V by 3 bases and J by 4 bases, and 13 bases separated the two germline ends. CDR1 and CDR2 (germline): MGHDK, SYGVNS. For the CDR3, the DNA is TGTGCCAGCAGTGAGTCAAGGGCGGGGAATCAGCCCCAGCATTTT. Translated: CASSESRAGNQPQHF.

In DNA, the CDR3 is TGTGCCAGCAGTTACCTGACAGCGACAGATACGCAGTATTTT. Its translation is CASSYLTATDTQYF. The chain carries TRBV6-5 and TRBJ2-3; TRBD1 might be the D (5 bases). Per germline, CDR1 MNHEY and CDR2 SVGAGI. The V end was cut by 2 bases, the J end by 3 bases, with 9 bases between. There are 14 residues in the CDR3.

A remark on this clone: An end of the junction differs from the germline gene, which may be a read error. The CDR3 nucleotides read TGTGCTAGCAGCTTACGTAACTATGGCTACACCTTC. This translates into CASSLRNYGYTF. The genes are TRBV7-7 and TRBJ1-2; the D is unclear. Germline V gene data show CDR1 as SSHAT and CDR2 as FNYEAQ (reference sequence). This CDR3 comprises 12 residues.

The chain combines TRBV7-2 with TRBJ2-7; 11 nucleotides line up with TRBD1. J gave up 3 bases and V 5 bases, and 3 bases lay outside the gene matches. This CDR3 spans 14 amino acids. Germline assignment: CDR1 SGHTA and CDR2 FQGNSA. CDR3 loop: CASSRDRGNYEQYF. CDR3 DNA: TGTGCCAGCAGCCGGGACAGGGGGAACTACGAGCAGTACTTC.

The chain links TRBV12-3 or TRBV12-4 to TRBJ1-3, with unresolved D. The CDR3 contains 10 residues. Trimming removed 5 bases from V and 8 bases from J, with 4 bases in between. CDR3 residues: CASSDYTIYF. For the CDR3, the DNA is TGTGCCAGCAGTGACTACACCATATATTTT.

This clone has only one observation. The V and J genes are TRBV6-5 and TRBJ1-5, with D possibly TRBD1 on 6 matching bases. V was clipped by 9 bases and J by 6 bases, with 18 bases between them. Germline CDR1 is MNHEY and CDR2 is SVGAGI. This CDR3 has 14 residues. CDR3 region: CASSGRGMRQPQHF. The CDR3 region has the DNA TGTGCCAGTTCGGGCAGGGGCATGCGTCAGCCCCAGCATTTT.

This rearrangement joins TRBV3-1 (or the pseudogene TRBV3-2) to TRBJ2-7; D uncertain. CDR3 length: 14 amino acids. CDR1 is LGHDT, CDR2 YNNKEL, per germline (reference sequence). Deletions cut 0 bases from V and 2 bases from J, with 8 bases between. In nucleotides, the CDR3 is TGTGCCAGCAGCCAAGATACCAGAACCTACGAGCAGTACTTC. It specifies CASSQDTRTYEQYF.

This clone appeared a few times. J is TRBJ1-1 and V is TRBV5-1; D perhaps matches TRBD1 (6 bases). The ends were cut back, 4 bases at V and 8 bases at J, with 15 bases in the middle. The CDR3 totals 13 residues. CDR1 and CDR2 (germline): SGHRS, YFSETQ. The CDR3 DNA sequence: TGCGCCAGCAGCCCAGGGGCCGGTTACGAAGCTTTCTTT. The encoded protein is CASSPGAGYEAFF.

CDR3 DNA: TGCGCCAGCAGCTTGGACAGGGGGGGCACTGAAGCTTTCTTT. This sequence encodes CASSLDRGGTEAFF. The V and J genes are TRBV5-1 and TRBJ1-1, with 8 bases matching TRBD1. Germline CDR1 is SGHRS and CDR2 is YFSETQ. V lost 0 bases to trimming and J lost 4 bases; unmatched junction nucleotides: 2. CDR3 length: 14 residues.

The chain joins TRBV9 to TRBJ1-3, with D possibly TRBD1 on 6 matching bases. The V end lost 2 bases, the J end lost 0 bases, and 12 bases lay between the germline ends. Germline V gene lookup returns CDR1 SGDLS and CDR2 YYNGEE. CDR3 length: 16 residues. Written as DNA, the CDR3 is TGTGCCAGCAGCGTGAGCGGACAGAGCTCTGGAAACACCATATATTTT. It specifies CASSVSGQSSGNTIYF.

V and J are TRBV7-2 and TRBJ2-1; 7 bases line up with TRBD2. CDR3 length: 18 amino acids. Trimming at V came to 2 bases and at J to 1 base, leaving 11 bases not matched to a gene. Germline values: CDR1 SGHTA, CDR2 FQGNSA. The CDR3 DNA is TGTGCCAGCAGCTTAAAGGGGCAGTGGGGGGGTTCCTACAATGAGCAGTTCTTC. It specifies CASSLKGQWGGSYNEQFF.

This clone was recorded a few times. The chain joins TRBV5-6 to TRBJ1-2; no reliable D call. This CDR3 has 15 amino acids. V was trimmed by 0 bases and J by 4 bases, leaving 13 bases between them. Germline assignment: CDR1 SGHDT and CDR2 YYEEEE. DNA of the CDR3: TGTGCCAGCAGCTTGGGGAGATCTCTAGGCTATGGCTACACCTTC. It encodes CASSLGRSLGYGYTF. Full variable domain (missing parts from reference TRBV5-6 and TRBJ1-2): DAGVTQSPTHLIKTRGQQVTLRCSPKSGHDTVSWYQQALGQGPQFIFQYYEEEERQRGNFPDRFSGHQFPNYSSELNVNALLLGDSALYLCASSLGRSLGYGYTFGSGTRLTVV.

This chain connects TRBV9 to TRBJ2-1, with D maybe TRBD2 (5 bases). Trimming took off 2 bases at V and 6 bases at J, with 12 bases between the two ends. The CDR3 loop spans 14 amino acids. The germline CDR1 and CDR2 sequences are SGDLS and YYNGEE. CDR3 sequence (DNA): TGTGCCAGCAGCGTTACCAGCGGTGTCAATGAGCAGTTCTTC. Translating it yields CASSVTSGVNEQFF.

In its sample, this clone was seen once. This rearrangement joins TRBV19 to TRBJ1-5; D not resolved. The germline gives CDR1 LNHDA, CDR2 SQIVND (reference sequence). CDR3 length: 12 residues. V lost 5 bases and J lost 6, with 8 bases in between. CDR3 DNA: TGTGCCAGTAGTCTTACGGGTCAGCCCCAGCATTTT. Protein product: CASSLTGQPQHF.

The CDR3 spells CASSSTDRGRGNTEAFF. The DNA for the CDR3 is TGTGCCAGCAGTTCGACGGACAGGGGGAGAGGTAACACTGAAGCTTTCTTT. The chain recombines TRBV27 with TRBJ1-1; 10 bases map to TRBD1. Germline V gene lookup returns CDR1 MNHEY and CDR2 SMNVEV (reference sequence). Losses at the gene ends were 4 bases for V and 2 bases for J; bases not matched to a gene: 10. This CDR3 is 17 amino acids long.